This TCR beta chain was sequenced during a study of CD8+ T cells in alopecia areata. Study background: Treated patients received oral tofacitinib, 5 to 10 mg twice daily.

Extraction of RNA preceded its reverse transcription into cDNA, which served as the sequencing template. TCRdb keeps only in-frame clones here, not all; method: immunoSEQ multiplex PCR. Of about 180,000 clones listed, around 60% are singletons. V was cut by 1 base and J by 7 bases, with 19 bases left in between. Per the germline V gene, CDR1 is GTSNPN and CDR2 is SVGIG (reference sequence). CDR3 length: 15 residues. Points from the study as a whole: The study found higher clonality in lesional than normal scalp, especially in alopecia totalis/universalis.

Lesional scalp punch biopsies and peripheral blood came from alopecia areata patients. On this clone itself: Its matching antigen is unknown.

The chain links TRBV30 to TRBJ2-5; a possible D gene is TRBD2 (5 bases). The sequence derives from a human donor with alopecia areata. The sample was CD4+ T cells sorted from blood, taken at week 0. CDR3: CAWSGGRGSTGTQYF. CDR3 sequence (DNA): TGTGCCTGGAGTGGGGGTCGGGGTTCTACCGGGACCCAGTACTTC.